Below are 28 T cell receptor beta chains sequenced from a single sample in a study of cytomegalovirus exposure and HLA in healthy donors. Sequencing was performed with immunoSEQ multiplex PCR; in TCRdb, only in-frame clones are kept and a portion is missing. The sample carries tens of thousands of clones, 80% to 95% recorded once. Sequenced material: PBMCs. The receptors were gathered from a man younger than 35 in good health and CMV-seronegative.

The chain carries TRBV28 and TRBJ1-5; maybe TRBD1 (6 bases). Germline-derived CDR1 and CDR2 are MDHEN and SYDVKM. The CDR3 contains 15 residues. V was pared by 8 bases and J by 2 bases, with 16 bases between. The CDR3 protein is CASLLWGQGNQPQHF. The CDR3 nucleotides are TGTGCCAGCTTACTGTGGGGGCAGGGCAATCAGCCCCAGCATTTT.

This clone was recorded only once. This sequence joins TRBV30 and TRBJ2-5, with D possibly matching TRBD2 (5 bases). There are 13 residues in the CDR3. Germline V gene sequence: CDR1 GTSNPN, CDR2 SVGIG (reference sequence). Trimming took 4 bases from V and 5 from J, leaving 14 bases between them. The CDR3 DNA sequence: TGTGCCTGGAAAACTAGAGCCCGTGAGACCCAGTACTTC. Translated: CAWKTRARETQYF.

The chain employs TRBV21-1 and TRBJ2-5; TRBD1 is the table's D call, not checked against the DNA. TRBV21-1 constitutes a pseudogene. This CDR3 has 17 amino acids. CDR3 coding DNA: TGTGCCAGCAGCAAAGAGACCGGGACAGGGGATCGAGAGACCCAGTACTTC. The encoded protein is CASSKETGTGDRETQYF.

The rearrangement links TRBV6-5 to TRBJ2-7; D may be TRBD1 (6 bases). Per the germline V gene, CDR1 is MNHEY and CDR2 is SVGAGI. This CDR3 has 14 residues. Deletions cut 6 bases from V and 4 bases from J, with 16 bases between. DNA for the CDR3: TGTGCCAGCAGCCTAGGCAGGGGATCGTACGAGCAGTACTTC. Translated: CASSLGRGSYEQYF.

The rearrangement links TRBV2 to TRBJ2-7, with 8 bases identical to TRBD1. The CDR3 totals 14 residues. J lost 6 bases, V lost 4 bases, and 8 bases had no gene match. Germline assignment: CDR1 SNHLY and CDR2 FYNNEI. The CDR3 is CASSAPGQAIEQYF. The CDR3 nucleotides read TGTGCCAGCAGTGCGCCGGGACAGGCGATCGAGCAGTACTTC.

The V gene is TRBV7-9, the J gene TRBJ2-1, with a possible D match to TRBD2 (6 bases). CDR1 and CDR2 (germline): SEHNR, FQNEAQ (reference sequence). The CDR3 loop spans 16 amino acids. The V gene lost 1 base and the J gene lost 2 bases, with 12 bases spanning the gap. CDR3: CASSLGQRGTYNEQFF. CDR3 nucleotide sequence: TGTGCCAGCAGCTTAGGCCAACGGGGGACCTACAATGAGCAGTTCTTC.

V usage is TRBV6-5 and J usage is TRBJ1-5; D is perhaps TRBD1 (5 bases). The germline gives CDR1 MNHEY, CDR2 SVGAGI. The ends were cut back, 5 bases at V and 3 bases at J, with 11 bases in the middle. This CDR3 is built from 14 residues. The CDR3 loop is CASSPGHTNQPQHF. The CDR3 bases are TGTGCCAGCAGTCCCGGACACACCAATCAGCCCCAGCATTTT.

Points on this clone: An end of the junction does not agree with germline; a read error may underlie this. CDR3 sequence: CASSLRDSESPVYF. The CDR3 coding sequence is TGTGCCAGCAGTTTAAGGGACAGCGAATCTCCCGTGTATTTT. The rearrangement links TRBV6-1 to TRBJ1-4, with 7 bases matching TRBD1. The CDR3 is 14 residues long. Germline V CDR1 and CDR2: MNHNS, SASEGT.

V is TRBV2 and J is TRBJ1-2; 10 nucleotides match TRBD1. The CDR3 totals 13 residues. CDR1 and CDR2 (germline): SNHLY, FYNNEI. Trimming at V came to 3 bases and at J to 8 bases, leaving 3 bases not matched to a gene. The DNA of the CDR3 is TGTGCCAGCAGTGAGGGACAGGGGAAGGGCTACACCTTC. It specifies CASSEGQGKGYTF.

The chain employs TRBV6-5 and TRBJ1-2, with 8 bases matching TRBD1. V lost 5 bases to trimming and J lost 12 bases; unmatched junction nucleotides: 11. This CDR3 has 13 amino acids. CDR1 MNHEY and CDR2 SVGAGI come from the germline V gene. The CDR3 DNA is TGTGCCAGCAGTACGGGGACAGGTCTTTTCCACACCTTC. It encodes CASSTGTGLFHTF.

The chain recombines TRBV7-2 with TRBJ2-2; TRBD2 matches 10 bases. The V gene's germline CDR1 is SGHTA and CDR2 FQGNSA. The J segment lost 6 bases and the V segment lost 1 base, leaving 14 bases of the junction unmatched. The CDR3 is 19 residues long. In nucleotides, the CDR3 is TGTGCCAGCAGCTTAGGGGGATGGGGAAGCGGGAGGGCCGCCGGGGAGCTGTTTTTT. Amino acids: CASSLGGWGSGRAAGELFF.

The chain has TRBV21-1 and TRBJ2-7; the table names TRBD2, a call not compared with the DNA. TRBV21-1 has pseudogene status. This CDR3 has 21 residues. The CDR3 coding sequence is TGTGCCAGCAGCAGCCGAAGCCGGAGACTAGCGGGAGCCGTCCCCTACTACGAGCAGTACTTC. Protein product: CASSSRSRRLAGAVPYYEQYF.

The J gene is TRBJ1-5, the V gene TRBV5-8; a possible D gene is TRBD1 (5 bases). The CDR3 runs to 17 residues. V gave up 0 bases and J gave up 2 bases, with 15 bases separating them. Germline lookup yields CDR1 SGHTS and CDR2 YDEGEE. The CDR3 nucleotides are TGTGCCAGCAGCTTGGGGAGGGGAGGTTATCGCAATCAGCCCCAGCATTTT. Translation: CASSLGRGGYRNQPQHF. The full variable domain, in which reference TRBV5-8 and TRBJ1-5 provide the parts outside the CDR3, is EAGVTQSPTHLIKTRGQQATLRCSPISGHTSVYWYQQALGLGLQFLLWYDEGEERNRGNFPPRFSGRQFPNYSSELNVNALELEDSALYLCASSLGRGGYRNQPQHFGDGTRLSIL.

In the case of this clone: Its ends do not fully match the called genes, so a read error is possible. This sequence joins TRBV6-1 and TRBJ1-3; D remains ambiguous. Germline V lookup: CDR1 MNHNS, CDR2 SASEGT. There are 13 residues in the CDR3. DNA for the CDR3: TGTGCCAGCAGCGAAGGGTTAGCAAACACCATATATTTT. It is translated as CASSEGLANTIYF.

J is TRBJ2-7 and V is TRBV11-2; 7 nucleotides agree with TRBD1. This CDR3 spans 15 amino acids. The V segment lost 3 bases and the J segment 0 bases; nucleotides outside the gene matches: 5. Germline loops: CDR1 SGHAT, CDR2 FQNNGV. The CDR3 DNA follows: TGTGCCAGCAGCTTTTCGACAGGGAGCTCCTACGAGCAGTACTTC. Protein product: CASSFSTGSSYEQYF.

The chain is built from TRBV10-2 and TRBJ1-2; D may be TRBD1 (6 bases). The ends were cut back, 5 bases at V and 4 bases at J, with 11 bases in the middle. Germline-derived CDR1 and CDR2 are WSHSY and SAAADI. The CDR3 runs 13 residues. The CDR3 DNA follows: TGCGCCAGCAGTACAGGACAGCTCTATGGCTACACCTTC. Protein product: CASSTGQLYGYTF.

This clone was seen once. The genes are TRBV7-6 and TRBJ2-4; 7 nucleotides align to TRBD2. Germline CDR1 is SGHVS and CDR2 is FNYEAQ. There are 19 residues in the CDR3. With 1 base clipped from V and 0 bases from J, the junction kept 12 bases outside the gene matches. The CDR3 sequence: CASSLVCLAEVRAKNIQYF. CDR3 in DNA: TGTGCCAGCAGCTTAGTTTGTCTAGCGGAGGTCCGAGCCAAAAACATTCAGTACTTC. Full variable domain (outside the CDR3, taken from reference TRBV7-6 and TRBJ2-4): GAGVSQSPRYKVTKRGQDVALRCDPISGHVSLYWYRQALGQGPEFLTYFNYEAQQDKSGLPNDRFSAERPEGSISTLTIQRTEQRDSAMYRCASSLVCLAEVRAKNIQYFGAGTRLSVL.

There are a few counts of this clone. The gene calls are TRBV30 and TRBJ1-1; D not resolved. Trimming removed 5 bases from V and 0 bases from J, with 10 bases in between. The CDR3 runs 13 residues. Germline V gene sequence: CDR1 GTSNPN, CDR2 SVGIG (reference sequence). CDR3 sequence: CAWEPLLNTEAFF. CDR3 sequence (DNA): TGTGCCTGGGAGCCACTCTTGAACACTGAAGCTTTCTTT.

This chain connects TRBV19 to TRBJ2-3, with TRBD2 identical over 11 bases. The CDR3 is 20 residues long. CDR1 is LNHDA and CDR2 is SQIVND in the germline V gene (reference sequence). The trim removed 6 bases at V and 0 bases at J, leaving 17 bases unmatched. The CDR3 DNA sequence: TGTGCCAGTAGCAACCTGTACTTGACTAGCGGGGAAATTAGCACAGATACGCAGTATTTT. This encodes CASSNLYLTSGEISTDTQYF.

The sample holds one count of this clone. The V call is TRBV7-8, the J call TRBJ1-1; D is perhaps TRBD1 (6 bases). The CDR3 spans 14 residues. V was cut by 5 bases and J by 0 bases, with 10 bases left in between. Germline CDR1 and CDR2: SGHVS and FQNEAQ. The CDR3 spells CASSPHRVNTEAFF. The CDR3 bases are TGTGCCAGCAGCCCGCACAGGGTGAACACTGAAGCTTTCTTT.

This rearrangement joins TRBV10-3 to TRBJ2-7, with 8 bases aligning to TRBD1. Germline lookup yields CDR1 ENHRY and CDR2 SYGVKD. The V segment lost 2 bases and the J segment 1 base; nucleotides outside the gene matches: 1. The CDR3 spans 14 residues. The CDR3 nucleotides read TGTGCCATCAGTGAGGACAGGGGTTCCTACGAGCAGTACTTC. It codes for CAISEDRGSYEQYF.

This chain uses TRBV10-1 with TRBJ1-2; tentative D call: TRBD1 (6 bases). This CDR3 has 16 amino acids. CDR1 and CDR2 (germline): WNHNN, SYGVQD (reference sequence). CDR3 coding DNA: TGCGCTCCCCTCCGGTCAGGACAGACCTTTAACTATGGCTACACCTTC. This codes for CAPLRSGQTFNYGYTF.

The gene calls are TRBV10-3 and TRBJ2-2, with D maybe TRBD1 (6 bases). The germline gives CDR1 ENHRY, CDR2 SYGVKD. This CDR3 is built from 16 residues. The V end was cut by 0 bases, the J end by 2 bases, with 10 bases between. The CDR3 region is CAISESLQGNTGELFF. CDR3 bases: TGTGCCATCAGTGAGTCTTTACAGGGAAACACCGGGGAGCTGTTTTTT.

The chain is built from TRBV27 and TRBJ2-7; no clear D gene. The CDR3 totals 11 residues. Germline V gene sequence: CDR1 MNHEY, CDR2 SMNVEV (reference sequence). Trimming removed 6 bases at V and 5 bases at J, with 8 bases between. This CDR3 is CASRTNHEQYF. As DNA, the CDR3 is TGTGCCAGCAGAACAAACCACGAGCAGTACTTC.

The chain has TRBV28 and TRBJ2-1; tentative D call: TRBD2 (6 bases). The V end lost 5 bases, the J end lost 2 bases, and 13 bases lay between the germline ends. The CDR3 is 15 amino acids. Germline CDR1 and CDR2: MDHEN and SYDVKM. The CDR3 region has the DNA TGTGCCAGCAGTGTCCAGCGGGCAACCTACAATGAGCAGTTCTTC. This encodes CASSVQRATYNEQFF.

Note on this clone: As the CDR3 is not closed by the conserved phenylalanine or tryptophan, this likely results from a read error. The DNA is left out, because the CDR3 cannot be placed on it with certainty; the CDR3 is given as TCRdb lists it. This rearrangement joins TRBV11-2 to TRBJ2-3; TRBD2, the D gene given by the table, was not confirmed from the DNA. The CDR3 is 13 amino acids long, termini counted. Per germline, CDR1 SGHAT and CDR2 FQNNGV. The CDR3 protein is CASSLDRSPPTTL.

The chain is built from TRBV18 and TRBJ2-1, with D possibly matching TRBD2 (7 bases). CDR1 and CDR2 (germline): KGHSH, LQKENI. The CDR3 sequence is 17 residues long. Trimming took off 0 bases at V and 5 bases at J, with 17 bases between the two ends. The CDR3: CASSPPVQAGANNEQFF. DNA for the CDR3: TGTGCCAGCTCACCACCAGTACAGGCGGGGGCCAACAATGAGCAGTTCTTC.

This clone was detected once. The chain carries TRBV6-5 and TRBJ1-1; D ambiguous. CDR1 MNHEY and CDR2 SVGAGI come from the germline V gene. The CDR3 is 16 amino acids. V was pared by 0 bases and J by 5 bases, with 16 bases between. CDR3 amino acids: CASSYSPLGGGTEAFF. DNA of the CDR3: TGTGCCAGCAGTTACTCGCCCCTTGGAGGTGGGACTGAAGCTTTCTTT.